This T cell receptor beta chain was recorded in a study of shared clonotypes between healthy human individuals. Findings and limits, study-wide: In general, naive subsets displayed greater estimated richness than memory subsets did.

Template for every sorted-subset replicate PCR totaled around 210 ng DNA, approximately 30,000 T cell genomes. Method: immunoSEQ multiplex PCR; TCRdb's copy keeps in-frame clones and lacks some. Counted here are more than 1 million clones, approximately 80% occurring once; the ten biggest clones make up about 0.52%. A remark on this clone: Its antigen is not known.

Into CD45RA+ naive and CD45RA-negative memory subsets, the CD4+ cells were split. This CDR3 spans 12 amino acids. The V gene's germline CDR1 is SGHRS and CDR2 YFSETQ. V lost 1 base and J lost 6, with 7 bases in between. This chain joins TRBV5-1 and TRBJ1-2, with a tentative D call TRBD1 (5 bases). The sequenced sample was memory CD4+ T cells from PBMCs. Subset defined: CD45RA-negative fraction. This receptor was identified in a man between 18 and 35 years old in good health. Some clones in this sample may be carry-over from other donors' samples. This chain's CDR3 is CASSLPGDGYTF. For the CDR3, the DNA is TGCGCCAGCAGCTTGCCGGGGGATGGCTACACCTTC.